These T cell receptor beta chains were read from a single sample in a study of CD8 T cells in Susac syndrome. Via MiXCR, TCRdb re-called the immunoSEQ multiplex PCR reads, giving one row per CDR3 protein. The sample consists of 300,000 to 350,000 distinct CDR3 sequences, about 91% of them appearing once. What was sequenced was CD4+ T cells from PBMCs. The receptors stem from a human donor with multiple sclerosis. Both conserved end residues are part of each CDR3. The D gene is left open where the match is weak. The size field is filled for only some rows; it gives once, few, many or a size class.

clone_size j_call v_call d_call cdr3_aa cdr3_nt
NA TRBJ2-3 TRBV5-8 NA CASSLVLAGGTDTQYF TGTGCCAGCAGCTTGGTACTAGCTGGTGGGACAGATACGCAGTATTTT
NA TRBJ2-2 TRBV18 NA CASSPQGAENTGELFF TGTGCCAGCTCACCCCAAGGGGCGGAGAACACCGGGGAGCTGTTTTTT
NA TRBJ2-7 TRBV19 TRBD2 CASSKRAGTSTYEQYF TGTGCCAGTAGTAAGAGAGCCGGGACTAGCACCTACGAGCAGTACTTC
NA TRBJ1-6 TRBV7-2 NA CASSLDSAANSPLHF TGTGCCAGCAGCTTAGATTCGGCCGCCAATTCACCCCTCCACTTT
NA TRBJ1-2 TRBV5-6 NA CASSSSDRLNYGYTF TGTGCCAGCAGCTCGTCAGACAGGCTTAACTATGGCTACACCTTC
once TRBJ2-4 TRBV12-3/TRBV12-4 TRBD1 CASSLRDRLNPTLAKNIQYF TGTGCCAGCAGTTTACGGGACAGGCTAAACCCCACGCTAGCCAAAAACATTCAGTACTTC
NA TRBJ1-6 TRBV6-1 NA CASSESASNSPLHF TGTGCCAGCAGTGAATCTGCGTCGAATTCACCCCTCCACTTT
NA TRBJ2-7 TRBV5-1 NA CASSLIEGREQYF TGCGCCAGCAGCCTGATTGAGGGGCGCGAGCAGTACTTC
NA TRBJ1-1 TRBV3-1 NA CASSGTQGKLRNTEAFF TGTGCCAGCAGCGGAACCCAGGGGAAGCTCCGGAACACTGAAGCTTTCTTT
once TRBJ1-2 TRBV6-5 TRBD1 CASSYDRGRRYGYTF TGTGCCAGCAGTTACGACAGGGGGCGACGCTATGGCTACACCTTC
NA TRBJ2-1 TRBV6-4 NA CASSDSSGNEQFF TGTGCCAGCAGTGACTCGTCGGGAAACGAGCAGTTCTTC
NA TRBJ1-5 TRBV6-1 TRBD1 CASSALDRGNQPQHF TGTGCCAGCAGCGCCTTGGACAGGGGGAATCAGCCCCAGCATTTT
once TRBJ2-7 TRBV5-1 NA CASSTRDGSSYEQYF TGCGCCAGCAGTACCCGGGACGGGTCCTCTTACGAGCAGTACTTC
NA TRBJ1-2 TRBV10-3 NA CAISETGTGYTF TGTGCCATCAGTGAGACAGGGACTGGCTACACCTTC
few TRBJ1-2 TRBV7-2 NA CASSLGQSNYGYTF TGTGCCAGCAGCTTAGGACAGTCCAACTATGGCTACACCTTC
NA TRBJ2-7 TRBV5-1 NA CASGSLGLEPYEQYF TGCGCCAGCGGGTCATTGGGACTGGAGCCCTACGAGCAGTACTTC
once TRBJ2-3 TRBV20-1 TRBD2 CSARDRRTSGRGTQYF TGCAGTGCTAGAGACCGGCGGACTAGCGGGAGAGGTACGCAGTATTTT
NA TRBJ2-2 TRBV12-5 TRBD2 CASGLVPGLAGNTGELFF TGTGCTAGTGGTTTGGTACCCGGGCTAGCGGGGAACACCGGGGAGCTGTTTTTT
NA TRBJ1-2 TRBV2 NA CASSGWAGNYGYTF TGTGCCAGCAGTGGGTGGGCAGGGAACTATGGCTACACCTTC
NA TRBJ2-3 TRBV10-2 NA CASSSRALTDTRYF TGCGCCAGCAGTAGCAGGGCCTTAACAGATACGCGGTATTTT
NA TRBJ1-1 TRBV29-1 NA CSVHRTASKTAFF TGCAGCGTGCACCGGACAGCTTCCAAGACAGCTTTCTTT
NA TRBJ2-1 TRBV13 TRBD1 CASSSRQGIRNEQFF TGTGCCAGCAGCTCAAGACAGGGGATCCGGAATGAGCAGTTCTTC
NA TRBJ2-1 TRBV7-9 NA CASSSQTDNEQFF TGTGCCAGCAGCTCACAGACCGACAATGAGCAGTTCTTC
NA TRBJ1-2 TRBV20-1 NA CSATSQNYGYTF TGCAGTGCTACCTCCCAGAACTATGGCTACACCTTC
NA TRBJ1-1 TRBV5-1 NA CASSPGPTNTEAFF TGCGCCAGCAGCCCGGGACCGACGAACACTGAAGCTTTCTTT
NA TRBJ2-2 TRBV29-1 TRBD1 CSVRDLRGPEGPGELFF TGCAGCGTCCGAGATCTGAGGGGGCCTGAGGGTCCCGGGGAGCTGTTTTTT
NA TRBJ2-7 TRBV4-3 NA CASSQGGSRYEQYF TGCGCCAGCAGCCAAGGCGGCTCACGTTACGAGCAGTACTTC
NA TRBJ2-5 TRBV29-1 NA CSVEALGPGGTQYF TGCAGCGTTGAGGCCCTCGGGCCCGGGGGGACCCAGTACTTC
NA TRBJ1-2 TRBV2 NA CASSEDGGYFSYGYTF TGTGCCAGCAGTGAAGATGGGGGCTATTTCTCATACGGCTACACCTTC
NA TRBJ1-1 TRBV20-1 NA CSAGPNTEAFF TGCAGTGCCGGTCCTAACACTGAAGCTTTCTTT
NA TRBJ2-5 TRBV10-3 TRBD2 CAIRQGLAGETQYF TGTGCCATCAGGCAGGGACTAGCGGGAGAGACCCAGTACTTC
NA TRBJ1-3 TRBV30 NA CAWTNRALSGNTIYF TGTGCCTGGACCAACAGGGCCCTCTCTGGAAACACCATATATTTT